Included here is one T cell receptor beta chain sequence, with context. This record comes from a study of blood T cells in healthy people across ages. Primers used in a second PCR of about 6 to 11 cycles were a sample-barcoded 5' primer and a J-beta primer mix. MiXCR was run by TCRdb on the 5' RACE reads, yielding one entry per CDR3 protein. The profile shows about 1.4 million distinct CDR3 sequences, approximately 63% of them singletons. This clonotype was sampled from a man aged 18 to 29 in good health. Sequencing was performed on blood.

CDR3 amino acids: CASSREFVDTQYF. The CDR3 coding sequence is TGTGCCAGCAGCCGGGAGTTCGTAGATACGCAGTATTTT. The chain carries TRBV6-2 or TRBV6-3 and TRBJ2-3; perhaps TRBD2 as D (6 bases). The germline V gene has CDR1 MNHEY and CDR2 SVGEGT. V lost 6 bases to trimming and J lost 5 bases, with 12 bases between them. The CDR3 contains 13 residues.